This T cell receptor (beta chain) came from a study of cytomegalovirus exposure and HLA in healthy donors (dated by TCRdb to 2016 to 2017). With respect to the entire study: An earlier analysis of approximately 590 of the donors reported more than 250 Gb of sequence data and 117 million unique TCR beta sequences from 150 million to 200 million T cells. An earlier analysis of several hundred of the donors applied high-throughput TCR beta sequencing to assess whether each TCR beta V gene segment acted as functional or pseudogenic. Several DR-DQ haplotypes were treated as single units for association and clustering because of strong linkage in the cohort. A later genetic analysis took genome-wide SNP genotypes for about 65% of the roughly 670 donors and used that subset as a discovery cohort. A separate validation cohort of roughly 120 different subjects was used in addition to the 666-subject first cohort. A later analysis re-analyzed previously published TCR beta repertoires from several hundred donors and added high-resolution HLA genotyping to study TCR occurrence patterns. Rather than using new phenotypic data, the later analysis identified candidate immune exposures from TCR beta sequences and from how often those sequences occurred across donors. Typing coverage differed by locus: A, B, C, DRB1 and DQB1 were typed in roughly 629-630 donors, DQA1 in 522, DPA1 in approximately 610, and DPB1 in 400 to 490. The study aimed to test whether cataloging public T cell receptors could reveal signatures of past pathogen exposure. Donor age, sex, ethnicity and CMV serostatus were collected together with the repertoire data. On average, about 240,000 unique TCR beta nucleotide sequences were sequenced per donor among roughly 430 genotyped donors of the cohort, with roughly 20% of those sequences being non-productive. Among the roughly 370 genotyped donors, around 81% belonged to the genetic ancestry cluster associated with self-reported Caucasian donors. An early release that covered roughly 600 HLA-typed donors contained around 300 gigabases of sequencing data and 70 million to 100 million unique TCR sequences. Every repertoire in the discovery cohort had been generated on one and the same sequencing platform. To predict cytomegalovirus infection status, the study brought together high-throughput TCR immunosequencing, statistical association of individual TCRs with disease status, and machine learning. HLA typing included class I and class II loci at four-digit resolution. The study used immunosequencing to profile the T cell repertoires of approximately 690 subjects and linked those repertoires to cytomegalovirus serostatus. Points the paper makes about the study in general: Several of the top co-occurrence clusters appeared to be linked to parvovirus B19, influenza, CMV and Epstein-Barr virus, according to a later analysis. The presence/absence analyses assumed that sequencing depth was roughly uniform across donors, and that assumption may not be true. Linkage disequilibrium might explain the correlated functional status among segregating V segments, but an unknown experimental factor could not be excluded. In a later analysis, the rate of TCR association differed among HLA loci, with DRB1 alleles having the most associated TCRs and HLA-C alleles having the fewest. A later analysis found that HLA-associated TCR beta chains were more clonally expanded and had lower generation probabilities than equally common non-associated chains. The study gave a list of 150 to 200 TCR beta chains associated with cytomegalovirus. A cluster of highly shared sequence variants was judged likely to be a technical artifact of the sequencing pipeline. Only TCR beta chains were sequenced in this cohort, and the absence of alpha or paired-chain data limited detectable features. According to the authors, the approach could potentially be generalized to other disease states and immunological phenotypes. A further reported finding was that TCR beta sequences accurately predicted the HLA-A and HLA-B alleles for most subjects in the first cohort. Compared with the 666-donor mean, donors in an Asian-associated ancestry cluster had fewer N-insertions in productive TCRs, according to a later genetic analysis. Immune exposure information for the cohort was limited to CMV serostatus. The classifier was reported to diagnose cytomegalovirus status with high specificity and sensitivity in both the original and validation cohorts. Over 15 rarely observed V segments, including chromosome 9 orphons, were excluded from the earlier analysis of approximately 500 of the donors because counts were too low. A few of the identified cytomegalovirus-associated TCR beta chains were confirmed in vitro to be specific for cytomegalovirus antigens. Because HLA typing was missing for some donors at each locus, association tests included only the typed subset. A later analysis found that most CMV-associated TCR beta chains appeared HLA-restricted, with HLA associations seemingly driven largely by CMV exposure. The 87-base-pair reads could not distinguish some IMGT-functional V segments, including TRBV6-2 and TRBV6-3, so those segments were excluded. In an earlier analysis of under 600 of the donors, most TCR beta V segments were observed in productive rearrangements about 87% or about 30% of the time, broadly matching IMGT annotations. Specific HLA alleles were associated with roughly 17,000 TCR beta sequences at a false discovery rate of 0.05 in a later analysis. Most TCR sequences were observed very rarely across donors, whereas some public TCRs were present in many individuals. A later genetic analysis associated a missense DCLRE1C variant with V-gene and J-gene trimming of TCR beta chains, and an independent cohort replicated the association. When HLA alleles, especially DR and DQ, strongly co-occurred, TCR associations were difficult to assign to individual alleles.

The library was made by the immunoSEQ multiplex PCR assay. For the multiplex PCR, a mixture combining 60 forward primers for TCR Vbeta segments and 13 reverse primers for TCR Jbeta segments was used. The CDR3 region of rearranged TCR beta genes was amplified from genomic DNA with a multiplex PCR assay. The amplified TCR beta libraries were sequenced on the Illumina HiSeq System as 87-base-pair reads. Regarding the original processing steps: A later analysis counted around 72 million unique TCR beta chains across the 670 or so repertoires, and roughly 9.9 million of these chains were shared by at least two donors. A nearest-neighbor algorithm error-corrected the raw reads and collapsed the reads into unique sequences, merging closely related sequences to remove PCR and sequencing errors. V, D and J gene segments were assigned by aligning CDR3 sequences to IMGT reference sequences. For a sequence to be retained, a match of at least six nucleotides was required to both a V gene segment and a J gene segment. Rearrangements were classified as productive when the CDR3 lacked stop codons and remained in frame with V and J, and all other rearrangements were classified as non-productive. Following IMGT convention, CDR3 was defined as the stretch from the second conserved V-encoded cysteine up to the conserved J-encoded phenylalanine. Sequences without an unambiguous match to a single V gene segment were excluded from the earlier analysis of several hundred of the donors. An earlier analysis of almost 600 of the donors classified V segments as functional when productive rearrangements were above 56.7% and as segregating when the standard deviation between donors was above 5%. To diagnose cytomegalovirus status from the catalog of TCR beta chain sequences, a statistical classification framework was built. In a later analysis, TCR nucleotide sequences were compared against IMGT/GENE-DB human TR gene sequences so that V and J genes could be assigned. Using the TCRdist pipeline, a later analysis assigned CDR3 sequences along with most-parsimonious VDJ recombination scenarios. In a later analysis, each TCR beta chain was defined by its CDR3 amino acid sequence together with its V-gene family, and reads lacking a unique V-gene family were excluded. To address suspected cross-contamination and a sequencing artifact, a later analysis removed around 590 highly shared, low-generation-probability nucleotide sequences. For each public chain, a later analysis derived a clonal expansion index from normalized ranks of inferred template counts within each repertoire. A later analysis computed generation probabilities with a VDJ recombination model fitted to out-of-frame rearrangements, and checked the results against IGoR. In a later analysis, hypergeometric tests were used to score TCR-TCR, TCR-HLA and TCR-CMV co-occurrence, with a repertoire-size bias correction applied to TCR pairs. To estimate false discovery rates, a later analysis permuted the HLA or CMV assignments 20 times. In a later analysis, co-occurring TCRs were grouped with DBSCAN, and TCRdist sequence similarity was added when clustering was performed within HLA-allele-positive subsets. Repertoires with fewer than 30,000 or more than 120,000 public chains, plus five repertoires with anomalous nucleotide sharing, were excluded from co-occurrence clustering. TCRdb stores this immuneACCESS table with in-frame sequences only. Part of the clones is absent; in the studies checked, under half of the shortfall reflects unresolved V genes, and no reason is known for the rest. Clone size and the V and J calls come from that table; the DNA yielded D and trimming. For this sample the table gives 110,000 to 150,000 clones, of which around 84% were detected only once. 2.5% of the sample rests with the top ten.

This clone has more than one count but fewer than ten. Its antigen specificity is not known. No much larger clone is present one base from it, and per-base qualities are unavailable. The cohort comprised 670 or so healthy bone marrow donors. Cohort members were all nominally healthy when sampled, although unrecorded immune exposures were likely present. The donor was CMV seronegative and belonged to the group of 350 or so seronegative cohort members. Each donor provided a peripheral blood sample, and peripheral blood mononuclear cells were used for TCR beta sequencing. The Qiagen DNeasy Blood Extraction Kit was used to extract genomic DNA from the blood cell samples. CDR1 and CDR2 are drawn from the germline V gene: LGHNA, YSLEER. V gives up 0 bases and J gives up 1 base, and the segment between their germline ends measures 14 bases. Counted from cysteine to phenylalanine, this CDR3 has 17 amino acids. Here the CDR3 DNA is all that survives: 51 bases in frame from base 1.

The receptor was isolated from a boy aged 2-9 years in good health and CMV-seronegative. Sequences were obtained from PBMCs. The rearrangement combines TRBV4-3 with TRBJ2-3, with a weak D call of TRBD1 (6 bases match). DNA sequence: TGCGCCAGCAGCCAAGATTTGGGGGCGTTGGGCACAGATACGCAGTATTTT. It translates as CASSQDLGALGTDTQYF.